In its sample, the clone carrying this T cell receptor (beta chain) was seen once. Its antigen is still unknown. This specimen belongs to a study of shared clonotypes between healthy human individuals. The data were produced by immunoSEQ multiplex PCR, yet TCRdb's version contains in-frame clones alone and is incomplete. Among 2 million to 2.5 million clones listed, approximately 95% were seen once. V was clipped by 7 bases and J by 5 bases; unmatched bases: 11. CDR1 and CDR2 from the germline V gene are MGHRA and YSYEKL. The CDR3 consists of 16 residues. The study, taken as a whole, reports: The study found about 5% of naive CD4 clonotypes shared across four donors.

This receptor was identified in a man aged 18 to 29 in good health. Some clones in this sample may be carry-over from other donors' samples. The sample comprised naive CD4+ T cells from PBMCs. The subset: CD45RA+ positively selected. The rearrangement joins TRBV4-1 to TRBJ2-2; 9 bases agree with TRBD2. The CDR3 region is CASTRLAEALTGELFF. As DNA, the CDR3 is TGCGCCAGCACCCGACTAGCGGAGGCCCTAACCGGGGAGCTGTTTTTT.